One and the same sample provided the 14 T cell receptor beta chains below, sequenced in a study of cytomegalovirus exposure and HLA in healthy donors. The PCR contained 60 Vbeta and 13 Jbeta primers. The method was immunoSEQ multiplex PCR; TCRdb's version includes in-frame clones alone and lacks a portion of them. The repertoire holds roughly 83,000 clones, with 65% to 75% as singletons. Material for sequencing was PBMCs. The receptors derive from a man in his 60s in good health and CMV-seronegative.

J is TRBJ2-7 and V is TRBV15, with 9 bases lining up with TRBD2. Germline V CDR1 and CDR2: LNHNV, YYDKDF (reference sequence). V shed 0 bases and J 4 bases; nucleotides not matched to a gene: 4. The CDR3 spans 15 residues. CDR3 loop: CATSRDLAGTYEQYF. DNA for the CDR3: TGTGCCACCAGCAGAGATCTAGCGGGGACGTACGAGCAGTACTTC.

The chain employs TRBV7-9 and TRBJ1-4, with TRBD1 identical over 8 bases. Germline V gene data show CDR1 as SEHNR and CDR2 as FQNEAQ (reference sequence). V dropped 5 bases and J dropped 11; count of bases not matched to a gene: 7. CDR3 length equals 13 residues. The CDR3: CASSTTGGLKLFF. CDR3 nucleotides: TGTGCCAGCAGCACAACAGGGGGATTGAAACTGTTTTTT.

The V gene is TRBV2, the J gene TRBJ2-3; possibly TRBD1 for D (5 bases). Per germline, CDR1 SNHLY and CDR2 FYNNEI. There are 14 residues in the CDR3. The V end was cut by 5 bases, the J end by 2 bases, with 11 bases between. The CDR3 loop is CASSLDTDTDTQYF. In DNA, the CDR3 is TGTGCCAGCAGTCTGGACACCGACACAGATACGCAGTATTTT.

The rearrangement uses TRBV10-3 and TRBJ1-4; 7 bases are a match to TRBD1. V shed 11 bases, J shed 3 bases, and the junction held 6 bases outside the gene matches. The CDR3 consists of 13 residues. Germline V gives CDR1 ENHRY, CDR2 SYGVKD. In DNA, the CDR3 is TGTGCCTCCAGGGGGGACCCTAATGAAAAACTGTTTTTT. Translating it yields CASRGDPNEKLFF.

The genes are TRBV7-9 and TRBJ1-2; 7 nucleotides agree with TRBD1. Germline assignment: CDR1 SEHNR and CDR2 FQNEAQ (reference sequence). The CDR3 is 17 residues long. V lost 5 bases, J lost 0 bases, and 12 bases stayed unmatched. The CDR3 loop is CASSQHWTGGTNYGYTF. CDR3 in DNA: TGTGCCAGCAGCCAACACTGGACAGGCGGTACTAACTATGGCTACACCTTC.

The rearrangement links TRBV2 to TRBJ2-5, with 7 bases aligning to TRBD1. The germline CDR1 and CDR2 sequences are SNHLY and FYNNEI. The CDR3 consists of 15 residues. Trimming removed 3 bases from V and 5 bases from J; junction bases left unmatched: 9. Here the CDR3 reads CASSESGTVSETQYF. The CDR3 DNA reads TGTGCCAGCAGTGAGTCAGGGACAGTATCGGAGACCCAGTACTTC.

In its sample, this clone was seen once. The V call is TRBV5-6, the J call TRBJ2-7; the D is unclear. With 4 bases removed from V and 4 bases from J, the gap between germline ends came to 15 bases. The CDR3 totals 14 residues. Per the germline V gene, CDR1 is SGHDT and CDR2 is YYEEEE. CDR3 sequence: CASSDGPFGYEQYF. CDR3 in DNA: TGTGCCAGCAGCGATGGGCCCTTTGGGTACGAGCAGTACTTC.

This chain connects TRBV5-4 to TRBJ1-2, with D maybe TRBD1 (5 bases). Germline V lookup: CDR1 SGHNT, CDR2 YYREEE (reference sequence). This CDR3 region has 13 residues. Trimming pared 6 bases from V and 8 bases from J, leaving 17 bases between. CDR3 DNA: TGTGCCAGCACTCCAAGGGGAGGGGTAGGCTACACCTTC. Translation: CASTPRGGVGYTF.

The V and J genes are TRBV19 and TRBJ2-7, with D tentatively TRBD1 (6 bases). Trimming left V 3 bases short and J 4 bases short, with 10 bases between. The CDR3 runs 13 residues. Per the germline V gene, CDR1 is LNHDA and CDR2 is SQIVND (reference sequence). The CDR3 reads CASSMGRGYEQYF. As DNA, the CDR3 is TGTGCCAGTAGTATGGGCAGGGGATACGAGCAGTACTTC.

To note about this clone: The junction departs from the called germline gene at one end, perhaps through a read error. The V gene is TRBV7-9, the J gene TRBJ1-4; 10 nucleotides agree with TRBD1. From germline, CDR1 is SEHNR and CDR2 FQNEAQ (reference sequence). There are 16 residues in the CDR3. CDR3 nucleotides: TGTTCCAGCAGCGGTTTCGGGGACAGGGGTGGAGAAAAACTGTTTTTT. Its translation: CSSSGFGDRGGEKLFF.

The V and J genes are TRBV20-1 and TRBJ2-5; a possible D gene is TRBD2 (6 bases). Near its end, the DNA agrees better with TRBJ2-7, so the J call may be wrong. The CDR3 totals 11 residues. Per germline, CDR1 DFQATT and CDR2 SNEGSKA (reference sequence). Here the CDR3 reads CSAKDYTEQYF. The CDR3 DNA reads as TGCAGTGCTAAGGACTACACCGAGCAGTACTTC.

This chain joins TRBV7-9 and TRBJ2-4; D might be TRBD2 (7 bases). This CDR3 has 15 residues. Germline assignment: CDR1 SEHNR and CDR2 FQNEAQ (reference sequence). The germline V and J ends were trimmed by 0 bases and 6 bases, with 12 bases remaining between them. The CDR3 loop is CASSLAGGPGNIQYF. CDR3 coding DNA: TGTGCCAGCAGCTTAGCGGGGGGGCCGGGAAACATTCAGTACTTC.

The chain has TRBV5-1 and TRBJ2-1, with 10 nucleotides matching TRBD2. The CDR3 contains 17 residues. Looked up from germline, CDR1 is SGHRS and CDR2 is YFSETQ. With V trimmed by 0 bases and J by 4 bases, 7 bases remained unmatched. The CDR3 bases are TGCGCCAGCAGCTTGGCGGGACTAGCGTCTCCATACAATGAGCAGTTCTTC. It specifies CASSLAGLASPYNEQFF.

V and J are TRBV2 and TRBJ1-1; TRBD1 agrees at 8 bases. CDR1 and CDR2 (germline): SNHLY, FYNNEI. Germline trimming cut 1 base from V and 4 bases from J; bases unmatched to any gene: 5. This CDR3 comprises 15 residues. CDR3 nucleotides: TGTGCCAGCAGTGAAGTGACAGGGGACCCCACTGAAGCTTTCTTT. This sequence encodes CASSEVTGDPTEAFF. The full variable domain, rest sourced from reference TRBV2 and TRBJ1-1, is EPEVTQTPSHQVTQMGQEVILRCVPISNHLYFYWYRQILGQKVEFLVSFYNNEISEKSEIFDDQFSVERPDGSNFTLKIRSTKLEDSAMYFCASSEVTGDPTEAFFGQGTRLTVV.